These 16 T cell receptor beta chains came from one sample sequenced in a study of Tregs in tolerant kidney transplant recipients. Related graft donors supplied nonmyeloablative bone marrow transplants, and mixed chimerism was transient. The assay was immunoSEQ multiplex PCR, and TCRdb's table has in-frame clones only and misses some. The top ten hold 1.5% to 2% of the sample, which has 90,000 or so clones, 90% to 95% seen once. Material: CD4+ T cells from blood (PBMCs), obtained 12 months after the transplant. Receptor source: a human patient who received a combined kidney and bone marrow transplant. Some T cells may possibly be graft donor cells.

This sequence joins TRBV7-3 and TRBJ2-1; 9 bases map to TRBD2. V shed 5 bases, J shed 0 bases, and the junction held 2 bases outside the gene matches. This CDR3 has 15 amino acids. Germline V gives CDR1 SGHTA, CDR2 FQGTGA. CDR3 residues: CASSIAGVSYNEQFF. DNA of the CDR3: TGTGCCAGCAGCATAGCGGGAGTCTCCTACAATGAGCAGTTCTTC. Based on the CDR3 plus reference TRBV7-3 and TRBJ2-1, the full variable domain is GAGVSQTPSNKVTEKGKYVELRCDPISGHTALYWYRQSLGQGPEFLIYFQGTGAADDSGLPNDRFFAVRPEGSVSTLKIQRTERGDSAVYLCASSIAGVSYNEQFFGPGTRLTVL.

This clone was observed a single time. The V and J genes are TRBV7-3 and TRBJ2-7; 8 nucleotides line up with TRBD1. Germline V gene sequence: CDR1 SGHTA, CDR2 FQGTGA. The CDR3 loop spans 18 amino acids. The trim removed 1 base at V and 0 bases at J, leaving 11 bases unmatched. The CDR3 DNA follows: TGTGCCAGCAGCTTAAAAGCCCCCTCGGGACAGGTCTCCTACGAGCAGTACTTC. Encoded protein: CASSLKAPSGQVSYEQYF.

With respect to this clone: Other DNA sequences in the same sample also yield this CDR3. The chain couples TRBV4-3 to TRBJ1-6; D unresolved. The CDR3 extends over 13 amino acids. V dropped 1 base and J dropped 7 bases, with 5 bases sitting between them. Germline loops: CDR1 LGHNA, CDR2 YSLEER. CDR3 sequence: CASSQGTNSPLHF. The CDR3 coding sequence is TGCGCCAGCAGCCAAGGAACAAATTCACCCCTCCACTTT.

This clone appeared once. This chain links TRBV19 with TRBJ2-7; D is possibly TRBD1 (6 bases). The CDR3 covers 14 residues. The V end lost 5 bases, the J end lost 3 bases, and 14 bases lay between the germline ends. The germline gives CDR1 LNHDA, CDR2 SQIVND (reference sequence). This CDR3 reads CASSSPGHNYEQYF. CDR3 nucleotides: TGTGCCAGTAGTTCCCCGGGACACAACTACGAGCAGTACTTC.

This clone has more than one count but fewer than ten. This chain's CDR3 is CASSLILNTGELFF. In nucleotides, the CDR3 is TGTGCCAGCAGCTTAATACTGAACACCGGGGAGCTGTTTTTT. The chain is built from TRBV7-2 and TRBJ2-2; no reliable D call. Looked up from germline, CDR1 is SGHTA and CDR2 is FQGNSA. The CDR3 contains 14 residues. Trimming cost V 2 bases and J 1 base, with 5 bases left between them.

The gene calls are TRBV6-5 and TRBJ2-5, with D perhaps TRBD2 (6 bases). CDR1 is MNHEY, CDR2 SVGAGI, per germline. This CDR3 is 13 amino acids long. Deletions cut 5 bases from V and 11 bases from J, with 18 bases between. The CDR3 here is CASSPLLSGEQYF. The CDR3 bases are TGTGCCAGCAGTCCGCTATTGTCGGGAGAGCAGTACTTC.

This CDR3 reads CASRIRDREDYEQYF. The CDR3 DNA follows: TGTGCCAGCAGGATCCGGGACAGGGAAGATTACGAGCAGTACTTC. V gene TRBV7-2 combines with J gene TRBJ2-7, with 9 bases matching TRBD1. Germline V lookup: CDR1 SGHTA, CDR2 FQGNSA. This CDR3 contains 15 residues. V was clipped by 6 bases and J by 4 bases; unmatched bases: 10.

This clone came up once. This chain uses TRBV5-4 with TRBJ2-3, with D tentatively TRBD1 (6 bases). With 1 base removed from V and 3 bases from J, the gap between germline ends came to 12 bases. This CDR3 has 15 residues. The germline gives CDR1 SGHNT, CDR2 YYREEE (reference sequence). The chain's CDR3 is CASSLPGGRTDTQYF. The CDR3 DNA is TGTGCCAGCAGCTTGCCTGGGGGCCGGACAGATACGCAGTATTTT.

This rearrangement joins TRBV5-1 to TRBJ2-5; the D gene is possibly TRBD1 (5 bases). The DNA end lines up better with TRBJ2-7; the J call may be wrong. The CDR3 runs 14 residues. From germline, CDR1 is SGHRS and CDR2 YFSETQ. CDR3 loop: CASSLAPSQDEQYF. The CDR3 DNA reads TGCGCCAGCAGCTTGGCACCCTCACAGGACGAGCAGTACTTC.

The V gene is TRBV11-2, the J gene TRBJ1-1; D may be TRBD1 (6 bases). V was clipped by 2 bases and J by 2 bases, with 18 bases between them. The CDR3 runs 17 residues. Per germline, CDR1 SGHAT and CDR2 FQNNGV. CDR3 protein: CASSLIFGTGLNTEAFF. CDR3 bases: TGTGCCAGCAGCTTAATCTTTGGCACAGGGTTAAACACTGAAGCTTTCTTT.

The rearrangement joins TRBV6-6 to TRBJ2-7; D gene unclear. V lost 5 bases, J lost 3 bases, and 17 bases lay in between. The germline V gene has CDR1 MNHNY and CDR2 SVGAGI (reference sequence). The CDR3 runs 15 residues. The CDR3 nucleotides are TGTGCCAGCAGTACCTACAGTTCCTATAGCTACGAGCAGTACTTC. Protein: CASSTYSSYSYEQYF.

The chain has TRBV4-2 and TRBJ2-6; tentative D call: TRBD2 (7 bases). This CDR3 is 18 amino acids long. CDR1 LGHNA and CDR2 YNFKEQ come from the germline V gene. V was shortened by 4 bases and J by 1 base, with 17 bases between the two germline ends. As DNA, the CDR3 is TGTGCCAGCAGCCGACTACAGGGACTACCTTCTGGGGCCAACGTCCTGACTTTC. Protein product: CASSRLQGLPSGANVLTF.

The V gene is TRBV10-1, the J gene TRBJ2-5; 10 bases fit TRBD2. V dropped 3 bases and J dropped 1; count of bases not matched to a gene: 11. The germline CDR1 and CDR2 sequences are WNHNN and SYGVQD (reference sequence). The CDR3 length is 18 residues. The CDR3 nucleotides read TGCGCCAGCAGTGATCGAACTAGCGGGATCACGGGCCAAGAGACCCAGTACTTC. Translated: CASSDRTSGITGQETQYF.

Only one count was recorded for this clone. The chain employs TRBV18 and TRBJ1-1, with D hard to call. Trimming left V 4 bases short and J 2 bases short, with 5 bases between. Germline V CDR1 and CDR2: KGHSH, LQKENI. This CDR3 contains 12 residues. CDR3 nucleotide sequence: TGTGCCAGCTCACTGAGTAACACTGAAGCTTTCTTT. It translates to CASSLSNTEAFF.

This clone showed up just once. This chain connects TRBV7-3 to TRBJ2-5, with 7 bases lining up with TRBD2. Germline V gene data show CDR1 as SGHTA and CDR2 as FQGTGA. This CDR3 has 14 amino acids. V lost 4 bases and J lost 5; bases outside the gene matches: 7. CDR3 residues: CASSSRGRGETQYF. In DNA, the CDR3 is TGTGCCAGCAGCTCACGCGGGAGAGGGGAGACCCAGTACTTC.

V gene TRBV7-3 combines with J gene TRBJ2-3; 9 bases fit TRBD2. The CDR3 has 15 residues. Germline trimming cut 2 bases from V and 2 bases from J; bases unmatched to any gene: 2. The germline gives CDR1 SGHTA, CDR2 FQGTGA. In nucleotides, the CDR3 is TGTGCCAGCAGCTTACTAGCGGGGTACACAGATACGCAGTATTTT. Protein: CASSLLAGYTDTQYF.